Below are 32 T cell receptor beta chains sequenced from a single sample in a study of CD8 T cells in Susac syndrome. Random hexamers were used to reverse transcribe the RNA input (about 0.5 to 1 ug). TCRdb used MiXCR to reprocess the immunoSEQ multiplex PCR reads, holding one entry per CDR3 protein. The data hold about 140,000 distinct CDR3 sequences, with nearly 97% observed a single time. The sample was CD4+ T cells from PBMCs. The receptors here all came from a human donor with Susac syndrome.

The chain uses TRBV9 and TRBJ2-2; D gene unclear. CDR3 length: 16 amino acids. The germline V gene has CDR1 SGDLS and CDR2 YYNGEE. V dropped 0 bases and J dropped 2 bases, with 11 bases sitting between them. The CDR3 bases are TGTGCCAGCAGCGTAGGCGCTCTCACAAACACCGGGGAGCTGTTTTTT. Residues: CASSVGALTNTGELFF.

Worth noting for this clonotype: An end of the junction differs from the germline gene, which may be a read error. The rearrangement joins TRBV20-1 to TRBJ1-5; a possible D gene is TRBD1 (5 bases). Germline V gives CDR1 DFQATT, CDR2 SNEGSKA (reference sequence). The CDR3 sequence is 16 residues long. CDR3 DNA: TGCGGTGCTAGGGTCTCGGGGGAAGGGGGCAATCAGCCCCAGCATTTT. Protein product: CGARVSGEGGNQPQHF.

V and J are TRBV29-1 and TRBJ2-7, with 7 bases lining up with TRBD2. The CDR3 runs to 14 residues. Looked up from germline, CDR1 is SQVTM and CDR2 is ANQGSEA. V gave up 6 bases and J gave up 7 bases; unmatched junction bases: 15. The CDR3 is CSVATSLGGSEQYF. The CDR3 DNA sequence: TGCAGCGTGGCGACTAGCCTGGGAGGAAGTGAGCAGTACTTC.

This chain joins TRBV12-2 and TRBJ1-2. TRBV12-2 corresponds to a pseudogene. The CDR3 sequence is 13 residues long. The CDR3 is CASPRQGYYGYTF. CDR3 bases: TGTGCAAGTCCTCGGCAGGGATACTATGGCTACACCTTC.

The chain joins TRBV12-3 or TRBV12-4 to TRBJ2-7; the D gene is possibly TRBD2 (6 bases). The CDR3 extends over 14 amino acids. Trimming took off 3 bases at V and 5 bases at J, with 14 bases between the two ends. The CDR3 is CASSFGGKNDEQYF. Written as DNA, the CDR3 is TGTGCCAGCAGTTTTGGCGGGAAAAACGACGAGCAGTACTTC.

CDR3 nucleotides: TGTGCCAGCAGCCAAGTGGCAAGAGCTGGCTACACCTTC. Its protein product is CASSQVARAGYTF. This sequence joins TRBV4-2 and TRBJ1-2; unclear D gene. The CDR3 contains 13 residues. The ends were cut back, 1 base at V and 7 bases at J, with 10 bases in the middle. Looked up from germline, CDR1 is LGHNA and CDR2 is YNFKEQ.

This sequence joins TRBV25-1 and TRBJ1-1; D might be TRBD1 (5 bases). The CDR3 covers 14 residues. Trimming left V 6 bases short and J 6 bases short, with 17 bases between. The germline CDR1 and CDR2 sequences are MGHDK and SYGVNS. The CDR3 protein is CASRGDAGRAEAFF. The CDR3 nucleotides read TGTGCCAGCAGGGGGGACGCGGGGCGGGCTGAAGCTTTCTTT. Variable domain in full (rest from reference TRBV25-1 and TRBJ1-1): EADIYQTPRYLVIGTGKKITLECSQTMGHDKMYWYQQDPGMELHLIHYSYGVNSTEKGDLSSESTVSRIRTEHFPLTLESARPSHTSQYLCASRGDAGRAEAFFGQGTRLTVV.

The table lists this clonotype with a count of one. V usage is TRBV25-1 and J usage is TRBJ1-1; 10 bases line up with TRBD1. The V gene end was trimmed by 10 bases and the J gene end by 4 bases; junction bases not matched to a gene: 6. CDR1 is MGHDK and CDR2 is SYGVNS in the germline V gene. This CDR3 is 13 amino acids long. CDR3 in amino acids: CATGTGVSTEAFF. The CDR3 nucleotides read TGTGCCACCGGGACAGGGGTCAGCACTGAAGCTTTCTTT.

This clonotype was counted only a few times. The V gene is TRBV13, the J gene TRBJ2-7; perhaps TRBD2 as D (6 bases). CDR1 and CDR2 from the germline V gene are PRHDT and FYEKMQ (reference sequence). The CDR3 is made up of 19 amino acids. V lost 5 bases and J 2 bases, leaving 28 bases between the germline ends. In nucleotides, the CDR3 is TGTGCCAGCAGCCGTTTACGTCTTATGGGGGGAAATAGCGCCTACGAGCAGTACTTC. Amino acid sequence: CASSRLRLMGGNSAYEQYF.

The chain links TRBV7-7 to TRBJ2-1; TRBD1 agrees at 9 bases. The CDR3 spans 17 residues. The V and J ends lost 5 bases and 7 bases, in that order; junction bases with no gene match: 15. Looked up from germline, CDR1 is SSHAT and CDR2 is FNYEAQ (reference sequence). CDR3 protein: CASSRFFDRGSANEQFF. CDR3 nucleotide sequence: TGTGCCAGCAGCCGATTCTTCGACAGGGGGTCGGCGAATGAGCAGTTCTTC. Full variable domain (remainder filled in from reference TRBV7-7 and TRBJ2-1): GAGVSQSPRYKVTKRGQDVTLRCDPISSHATLYWYQQALGQGPEFLTYFNYEAQPDKSGLPSDRFSAERPEGSISTLTIQRTEQRDSAMYRCASSRFFDRGSANEQFFGPGTRLTVL.

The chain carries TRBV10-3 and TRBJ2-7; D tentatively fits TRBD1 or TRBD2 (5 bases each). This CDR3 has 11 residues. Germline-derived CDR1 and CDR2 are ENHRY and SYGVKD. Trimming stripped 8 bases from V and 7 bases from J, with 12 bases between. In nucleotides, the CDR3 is TGTGCCATCGCCCGGGGCGGAGAGCAGTACTTC. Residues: CAIARGGEQYF.

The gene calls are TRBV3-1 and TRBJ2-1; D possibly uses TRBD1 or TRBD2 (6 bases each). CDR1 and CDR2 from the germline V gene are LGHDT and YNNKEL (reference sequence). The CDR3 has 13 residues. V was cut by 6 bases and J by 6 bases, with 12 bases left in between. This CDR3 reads CASSPRGVNEQFF. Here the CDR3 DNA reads TGTGCCAGCAGTCCTAGGGGGGTCAATGAGCAGTTCTTC.

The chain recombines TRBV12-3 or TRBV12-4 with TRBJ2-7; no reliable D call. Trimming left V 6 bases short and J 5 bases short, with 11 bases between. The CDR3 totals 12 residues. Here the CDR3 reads CASSPGSHEQYF. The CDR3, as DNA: TGTGCCAGCAGCCCCGGCAGCCACGAGCAGTACTTC.

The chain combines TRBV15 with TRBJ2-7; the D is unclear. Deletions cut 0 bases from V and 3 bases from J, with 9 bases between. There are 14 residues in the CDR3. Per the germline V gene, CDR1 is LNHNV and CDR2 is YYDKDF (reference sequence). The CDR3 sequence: CATSRDQGRYEQYF. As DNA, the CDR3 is TGTGCCACCAGCAGAGATCAAGGCCGCTACGAGCAGTACTTC.

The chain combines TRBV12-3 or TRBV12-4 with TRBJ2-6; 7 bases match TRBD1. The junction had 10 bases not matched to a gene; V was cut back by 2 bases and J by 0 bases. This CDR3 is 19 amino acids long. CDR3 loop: CASSLFNRGIVSGANVLTF. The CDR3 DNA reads TGTGCCAGCAGTTTATTCAACAGGGGAATTGTCTCTGGGGCCAACGTCCTGACTTTC.

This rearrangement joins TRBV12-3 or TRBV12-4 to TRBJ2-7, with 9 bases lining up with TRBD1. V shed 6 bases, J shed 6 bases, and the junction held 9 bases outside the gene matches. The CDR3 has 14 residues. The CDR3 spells CASSLPGQGREQYF. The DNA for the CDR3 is TGTGCCAGCAGCCTACCGGGACAGGGACGCGAGCAGTACTTC.

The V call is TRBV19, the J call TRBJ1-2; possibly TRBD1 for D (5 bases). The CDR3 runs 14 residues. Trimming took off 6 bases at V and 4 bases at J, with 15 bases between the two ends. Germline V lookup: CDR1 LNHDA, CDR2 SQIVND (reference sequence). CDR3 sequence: CASSNRQIFYGYTF. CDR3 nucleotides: TGTGCCAGTAGCAATAGACAGATTTTCTATGGCTACACCTTC.

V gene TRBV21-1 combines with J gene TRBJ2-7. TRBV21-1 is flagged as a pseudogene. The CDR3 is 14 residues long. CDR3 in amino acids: CASSKDAQAYEQYF. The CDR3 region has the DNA TGTGCCAGCAGCAAAGATGCGCAAGCCTACGAGCAGTACTTC.

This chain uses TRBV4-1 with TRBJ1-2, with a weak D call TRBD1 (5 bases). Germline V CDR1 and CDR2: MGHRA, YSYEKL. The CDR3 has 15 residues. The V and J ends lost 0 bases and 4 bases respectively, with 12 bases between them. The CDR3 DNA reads TGCGCCAGCAGCCAAGATCCAGGGACCAGCTATGGCTACACCTTC. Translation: CASSQDPGTSYGYTF.

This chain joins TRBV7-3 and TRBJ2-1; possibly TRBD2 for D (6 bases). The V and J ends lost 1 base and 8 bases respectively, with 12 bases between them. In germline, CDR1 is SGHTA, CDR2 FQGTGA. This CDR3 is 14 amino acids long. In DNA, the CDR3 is TGTGCCAGCAGCTTAAGGCTAGCGACGGATGAGCAGTTCTTC. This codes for CASSLRLATDEQFF.

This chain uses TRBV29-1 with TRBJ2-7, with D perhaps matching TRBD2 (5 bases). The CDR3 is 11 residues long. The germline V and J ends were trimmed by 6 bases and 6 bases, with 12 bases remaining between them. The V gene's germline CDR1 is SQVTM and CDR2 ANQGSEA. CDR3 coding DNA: TGCAGCGTCCGGGATCCAGGCGAGCAGTACTTC. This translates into CSVRDPGEQYF.

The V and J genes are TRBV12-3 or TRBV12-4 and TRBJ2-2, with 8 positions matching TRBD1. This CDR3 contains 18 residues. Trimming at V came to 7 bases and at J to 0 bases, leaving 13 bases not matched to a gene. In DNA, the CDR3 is TGTGCCAGCACCTGGACAGGGCGTGGGATTCCGAACACCGGGGAGCTGTTTTTT. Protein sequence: CASTWTGRGIPNTGELFF.

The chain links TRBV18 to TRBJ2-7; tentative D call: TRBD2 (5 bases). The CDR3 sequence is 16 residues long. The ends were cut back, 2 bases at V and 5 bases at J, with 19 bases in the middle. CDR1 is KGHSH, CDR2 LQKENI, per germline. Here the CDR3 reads CASSPILVALGNEQYF. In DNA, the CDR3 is TGTGCCAGCTCACCAATCTTAGTAGCGTTGGGTAACGAGCAGTACTTC.

CDR3 nucleotides: TGTGCCAGCAGCAAAAAGACAGGGGCATTCACGAGCTCCTACGAGCAGTACTTC. Protein product: CASSKKTGAFTSSYEQYF. V and J are TRBV11-1 and TRBJ2-7, with 8 bases fitting TRBD1. The length of the CDR3 is 18 residues. Germline CDR1 and CDR2: SGHAT and FQDESV (reference sequence). V lost 5 bases to trimming and J lost 0 bases; unmatched junction nucleotides: 15.

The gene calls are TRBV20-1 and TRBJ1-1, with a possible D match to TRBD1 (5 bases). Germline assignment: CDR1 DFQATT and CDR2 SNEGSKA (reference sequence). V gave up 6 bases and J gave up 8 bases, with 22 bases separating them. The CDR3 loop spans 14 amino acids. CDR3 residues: CSATSRVGTWEAFF. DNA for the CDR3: TGCAGTGCCACCTCCAGGGTAGGGACCTGGGAAGCTTTCTTT.

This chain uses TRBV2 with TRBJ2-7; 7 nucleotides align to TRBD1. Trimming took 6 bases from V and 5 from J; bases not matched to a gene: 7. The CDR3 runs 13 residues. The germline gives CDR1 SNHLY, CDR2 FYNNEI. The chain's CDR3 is CASSVDRDHEQYF. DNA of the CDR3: TGTGCCAGCAGCGTAGACAGGGACCACGAGCAGTACTTC.

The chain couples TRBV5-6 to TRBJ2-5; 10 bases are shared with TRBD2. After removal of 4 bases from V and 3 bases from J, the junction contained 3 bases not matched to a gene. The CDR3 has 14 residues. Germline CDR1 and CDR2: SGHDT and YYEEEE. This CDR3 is CASSHGLAEETQYF. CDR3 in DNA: TGTGCCAGCAGCCATGGACTAGCGGAAGAGACCCAGTACTTC. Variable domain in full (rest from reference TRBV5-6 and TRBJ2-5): DAGVTQSPTHLIKTRGQQVTLRCSPKSGHDTVSWYQQALGQGPQFIFQYYEEEERQRGNFPDRFSGHQFPNYSSELNVNALLLGDSALYLCASSHGLAEETQYFGPGTRLLVL.

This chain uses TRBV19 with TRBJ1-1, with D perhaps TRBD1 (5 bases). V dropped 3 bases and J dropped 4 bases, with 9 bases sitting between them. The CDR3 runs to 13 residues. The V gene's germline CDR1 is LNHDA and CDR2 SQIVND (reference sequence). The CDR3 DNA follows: TGTGCCAGTAGTATCGGGGGAGGCACTGAAGCTTTCTTT. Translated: CASSIGGGTEAFF.

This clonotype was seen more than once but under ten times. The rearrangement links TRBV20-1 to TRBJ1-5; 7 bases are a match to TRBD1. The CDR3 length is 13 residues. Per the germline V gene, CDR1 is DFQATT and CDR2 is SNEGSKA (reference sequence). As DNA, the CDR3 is TGCAGCGCAGGGGGGGTGGGGAATCAGCCCCAGCATTTT. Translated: CSAGGVGNQPQHF.

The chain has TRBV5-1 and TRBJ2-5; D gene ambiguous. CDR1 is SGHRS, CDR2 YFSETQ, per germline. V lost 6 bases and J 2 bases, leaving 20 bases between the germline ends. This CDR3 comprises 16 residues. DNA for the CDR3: TGCGCCAGCACCCCTGATATCGGCCCTGAACAAGAGACCCAGTACTTC. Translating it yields CASTPDIGPEQETQYF. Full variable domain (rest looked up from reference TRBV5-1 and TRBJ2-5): KAGVTQTPRYLIKTRGQQVTLSCSPISGHRSVSWYQQTPGQGLQFLFEYFSETQRNKGNFPGRFSGRQFSNSRSEMNVSTLELGDSALYLCASTPDIGPEQETQYFGPGTRLLVL.

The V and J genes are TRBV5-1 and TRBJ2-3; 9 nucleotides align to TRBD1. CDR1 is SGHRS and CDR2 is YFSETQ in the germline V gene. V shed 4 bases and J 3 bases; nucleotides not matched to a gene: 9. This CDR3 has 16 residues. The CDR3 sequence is CASSIPGQGTTDTQYF. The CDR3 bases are TGCGCCAGCAGCATTCCGGGACAGGGAACAACAGATACGCAGTATTTT.

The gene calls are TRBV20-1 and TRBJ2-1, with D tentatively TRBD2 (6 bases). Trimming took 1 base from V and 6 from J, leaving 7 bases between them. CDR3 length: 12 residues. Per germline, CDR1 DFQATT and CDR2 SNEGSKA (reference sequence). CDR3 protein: CSARGLGNEQFF. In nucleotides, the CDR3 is TGCAGTGCTAGAGGACTAGGCAATGAGCAGTTCTTC.